What follows is one T cell receptor (beta chain) and its context. The study based diagnoses on clinical symptoms, serum thyroxine and TRAb, thyroid ultrasound and orbital computed tomography. Germline-derived CDR1 and CDR2 are SNHLY and FYNNEI. The CDR3 contains 15 residues. With 0 bases clipped from V and 5 bases from J, the junction kept 5 bases outside the gene matches. Authors of the study amplified TCR beta CDR3 regions from RNA transcripts. During a first-round RT-PCR of the TCR CDR3, the HTBI primer set was used. TCRdb independently ran MiXCR on the multiplex PCR reads; one entry per CDR3 protein. The sample gives 490,000 or so distinct CDR3 sequences, roughly 45% of which show up once; about 45% is in the top ten. The sample comes from a study of T cells in Graves' hyperthyroidism and ophthalmopathy.

The sequence was collected from an adult woman with Graves' disease, either hyperthyroidism or ophthalmopathy (not recorded which). The chain employs TRBV2 and TRBJ2-5; 8 nucleotides align to TRBD1. The sequencing sample was made of peripheral blood or thyroid tissue (not recorded which). CDR3: CASSEARTGLETQYF. The CDR3 nucleotides are TGTGCCAGCAGTGAAGCCCGGACAGGGTTGGAGACCCAGTACTTC. The full variable domain, rest sourced from reference TRBV2 and TRBJ2-5, is EPEVTQTPSHQVTQMGQEVILRCVPISNHLYFYWYRQILGQKVEFLVSFYNNEISEKSEIFDDQFSVERPDGSNFTLKIRSTKLEDSAMYFCASSEARTGLETQYFGPGTRLLVL.